One and the same sample provided the 10 T cell receptor beta chains below, sequenced in a study of chemoradiotherapy in HPV16-positive cancers. Only in-frame clones appear in the TCRdb table, and some are missing; sequencing was by immunoSEQ multiplex PCR. The table has 5,500 to 8,000 clones, 77% seen once; the top ten hold about 15%. The specimen was collected from a patient who underwent chemoradiotherapy. These receptors came from a human donor with HPV-associated anogenital cancer.

The gene calls are TRBV7-3 and TRBJ2-1, with 10 bases fitting TRBD2. The ends lost 3 bases at V and 3 bases at J; junction bases unmatched: 2. This CDR3 is built from 15 residues. Germline V gives CDR1 SGHTA, CDR2 FQGTGA. The CDR3 loop is CASSFSGGDYNEQFF. CDR3 coding DNA: TGTGCCAGCAGCTTCAGCGGGGGGGACTACAATGAGCAGTTCTTC.

This clone is medium-sized. The rearrangement uses TRBV4-2 and TRBJ2-7; TRBD1 matches 8 bases. V gave up 3 bases and J gave up 6 bases; unmatched junction bases: 4. The CDR3 consists of 13 residues. The germline CDR1 and CDR2 sequences are LGHNA and YNFKEQ. The DNA for the CDR3 is TGTGCCAGCAGCCACCGGACAGGGCGCGAGCAGTACTTC. It encodes CASSHRTGREQYF.

The V and J genes are TRBV4-1 and TRBJ2-1; possibly TRBD2 for D (6 bases). Looked up from germline, CDR1 is MGHRA and CDR2 is YSYEKL. Trimming left V 4 bases short and J 4 bases short, with 14 bases between. The CDR3 contains 15 residues. This CDR3 is CASSLGGATYNEQFF. The DNA for the CDR3 is TGCGCCAGCAGCCTGGGGGGTGCGACTTACAATGAGCAGTTCTTC.

The J gene is TRBJ2-3, the V gene TRBV4-2, with TRBD2 matching 9 bases. The CDR3 sequence is 16 residues long. Germline trimming cut 4 bases from V and 3 bases from J; bases unmatched to any gene: 8. CDR1 is LGHNA and CDR2 is YNFKEQ in the germline V gene. CDR3 nucleotide sequence: TGTGCCAGCAGCCCTAAGCGGGGGGTCGTAACAGATACGCAGTATTTT. This codes for CASSPKRGVVTDTQYF.

The V and J genes are TRBV6-1 and TRBJ1-4; 7 nucleotides agree with TRBD1. This CDR3 contains 14 residues. The V gene's germline CDR1 is MNHNS and CDR2 SASEGT. V lost 11 bases to trimming and J lost 5 bases; unmatched junction nucleotides: 11. CDR3 loop: CALSGGVPNEKLFF. Here the CDR3 DNA reads TGTGCCCTATCAGGGGGAGTGCCGAATGAAAAACTGTTTTTT.

The genes are TRBV11-2 and TRBJ2-7; the D is unclear. The CDR3 totals 11 residues. V shed 3 bases and J shed 5 bases, with 5 bases lying between them. The V gene's germline CDR1 is SGHAT and CDR2 FQNNGV. CDR3 sequence: CASSFTNEQYF. In nucleotides, the CDR3 is TGTGCCAGCAGCTTTACTAACGAGCAGTACTTC.

The chain carries TRBV28 and TRBJ2-2; D may be TRBD2 (5 bases). This CDR3 has 11 residues. Germline values: CDR1 MDHEN, CDR2 SYDVKM. Here the CDR3 DNA reads TGTGGGGCCCGGGGAACCGGGGAGCTGTTTTTT. It encodes CGARGTGELFF.

This clone was observed a single time. The chain carries TRBV27 and TRBJ2-7; TRBD1 matches at 7 bases. The CDR3 loop spans 18 amino acids. V gave up 0 bases and J gave up 0 bases; unmatched junction bases: 11. Germline V lookup: CDR1 MNHEY, CDR2 SMNVEV (reference sequence). The CDR3 region has the DNA TGTGCCAGCAGTTTATCGTTAGGGGGCTTCTTCACCTCCTACGAGCAGTACTTC. Residues: CASSLSLGGFFTSYEQYF.

The chain is built from TRBV7-2 and TRBJ2-7, with D perhaps given as TRBD1 or TRBD2 (5 bases each). The CDR3 consists of 15 residues. Trimming stripped 5 bases from V and 6 bases from J, with 20 bases between. Germline V lookup: CDR1 SGHTA, CDR2 FQGNSA. The CDR3 region is CASSVRGRGFGEQYF. The DNA of the CDR3 is TGTGCCAGCAGCGTCCGGGGCCGAGGGTTTGGCGAGCAGTACTTC.

The chain links TRBV18 to TRBJ1-2; D not resolved. Trimming shortened V by 3 bases and J by 7 bases, and 12 bases separated the two germline ends. The V gene's germline CDR1 is KGHSH and CDR2 LQKENI. The CDR3 has 13 residues. CDR3 protein: CASSPSGGGGYTF. DNA for the CDR3: TGTGCCAGCTCACCCTCAGGTGGCGGTGGCTACACCTTC.